This T cell receptor (beta chain) is from a study of PD-1 blockade in mismatch repair-deficient tumors. On this clone: Antigen unknown.

V was clipped by 10 bases and J by 1 base, with 16 bases between them. Germline lookup yields CDR1 SNHLY and CDR2 FYNNEI. There are 14 residues in the CDR3. The method was immunoSEQ multiplex PCR; TCRdb's version includes in-frame clones alone and lacks a portion of them. The data contain over 13,000 clones, about four fifths of them seen just once; the ten biggest clones take up roughly 9.8%. Time point reported: roughly 9-day in vitro stimulation with candidate neoantigen peptide 5. Each of 7 or 8 ELISpot-reactive candidate peptides was used for approximately 11-day stimulation. The chain has TRBV2 and TRBJ1-1; the D gene is possibly TRBD1 (6 bases). The clonotype originates from an adult with mismatch repair-deficient cancer. Source: cells cultured in vitro, taken from a patient treated with pembrolizumab. CDR3 amino acids: CATQPTGPNTEAFF. CDR3 nucleotides: TGTGCCACCCAGCCCACAGGGCCGAACACTGAAGCTTTCTTT.